This TCR beta chain appears in the sequencing data of a study of shared clonotypes between healthy human individuals (TCRdb year 2020). Describing the broader study: The cohort included three men and a couple of women between 18 and 49 years of age. Libraries were prepared and TCR repertoires were sequenced by different laboratories using diverse techniques, in order to increase sequencing depth and limit assay-specific biases. For each donor, CD4 naive and CD4 memory were each given three plates, CD8 naive was given two plates, and CD8 memory was given one plate. The study deeply sequenced blood TCR repertoires of five healthy adults to estimate repertoire size and the extent of clonotype sharing between individuals. Leukapheresis yielded between about 0.85 and 9 billion PBMCs per donor.

To note about this clone: The target of this receptor is not known. No base-level quality is on record; no much larger clone is a single base apart.

Healthy HIV-negative adults with no recently reported acute infections or vaccinations were included as donors. Every donor was a Caucasian adult residing in Nashville, Tennessee, USA. CD4+ T cells were enriched by magnetic negative selection, after which naive cells were positively selected on CD45RA and the negative fraction was taken as the memory subset. After blood collection by leukapheresis, PBMCs were isolated using Ficoll-Histopaque density gradient centrifugation and then cryopreserved in the vapor phase of liquid nitrogen. Analytical flow cytometry was used to check the purity and quantity of every magnetically sorted T cell population. Genomic DNA was isolated from each sorted fraction and quantified by UV absorbance on a Nanodrop 2000c. The CDR3, cysteine through phenylalanine, is 16 amino acids long. Kept here is only the CDR3 DNA, which spans 48 bases and is read in frame from base 1. Ends trimmed: V by 5 bases, J by 0 bases; bases unmatched to a gene: 7. Per the germline V gene, MDHEN is the CDR1 and SYDVKM is the CDR2.

Beyond this particular receptor, the publication reports: Rarefaction of sorted-subset datasets indicated incomplete sequencing despite the large sequencing depth. Higher generation probabilities were observed for clonotypes shared by all four sorted-subset donors than for non-shared clonotypes. About 5% of naive CD4, 3% to 3.5% of naive CD8, about 2.4% of memory CD4, and 0.4% of memory CD8 clonotypes were shared across a few donors. Only blood was sampled, and tissue TCR repertoires likely differ from those in blood. Larger estimated clonotype richness was generally found for naive subsets than for memory subsets. Pairwise subsampling indicated that sequencing depth was expected to affect the degree of clonotype sharing among donors. Because the study included only a small number of donors, the genetic and exposure-history diversity represented was limited.

Using the deep immunoSEQ assay, TCR CDR3 regions were amplified from genomic DNA by multiplex PCR. Extracted genomic DNA from each cell subset was spread evenly across all wells of several immunoSEQ 96-well plates, with each plate serving as a replicate. For sorted subsets, approximately 200 ng of genomic DNA, equivalent to roughly 33,000 T cell genomes, went into each replicate PCR. Purified libraries were measured with a Qubit 3.0 fluorometer, size-checked on a Bioanalyzer 2100, and measured again with the KAPA Library Quantification kit. Every immunoSEQ 96-well plate was sequenced on a separate single-read 150-cycle Illumina NextSeq 550 flow cell. Regarding the original processing steps: Because the immunoSEQ output included only junctional sequences and no quality scores, the filtering could not be the same as the filtering used for full-length reads. To assign V/J genes and CDR3, sequences were annotated against IMGT germline references using PyIR, a Python wrapper for IgBLAST v1.9. Reads were filtered out if the reads had weak V/J assignments (E-value above 1e-6), no CDR3, stop codons, out-of-frame junctions, or ambiguous translated residues. A V3J clonotype was defined by an identical inferred V gene, J gene, and CDR3 amino acid sequence. Percentage overlap between repertoires was calculated by dividing the number of shared unique clonotypes by the size of the smaller repertoire. Repertoire richness was assessed with RTK rarefaction, the Chao1 estimator, and Recon v2.1 estimates of unobserved clonotypes. For all TCRbeta clonotypes obtained by the gDNA method from a handful of donors, generation probabilities were computed with OLGA. TCRdb mirrors the immuneACCESS table, restricted to in-frame sequences. Some clones are absent from its copies; in checked studies, under half trace to an unresolved V gene, and the reason for the others is unknown. Clone size and the V and J calls come from that table; the DNA yielded D and trimming. The sample table lists roughly 1,000,000 clones, around 82% of them with a count of one. The ten biggest clones cover roughly 0.61% of the sample.

The sample taken for sequencing was memory CD4+ T cells from PBMCs. Taken with the paper, the label for cell subset or site translates to: CD45RA-negative fraction. The V gene is TRBV28 and the J gene is TRBJ2-1, and 7 junctional nucleotides match TRBD2. This sequence was found in a young man in good health. Some clones in this sample may be carry-over from other donors' samples. The CDR3 reads CASSTLGGSSYNEQFF. The nucleotide sequence is given as TGTGCCAGCAGTACCCTGGGCGGGAGCTCCTACAATGAGCAGTTCTTC.